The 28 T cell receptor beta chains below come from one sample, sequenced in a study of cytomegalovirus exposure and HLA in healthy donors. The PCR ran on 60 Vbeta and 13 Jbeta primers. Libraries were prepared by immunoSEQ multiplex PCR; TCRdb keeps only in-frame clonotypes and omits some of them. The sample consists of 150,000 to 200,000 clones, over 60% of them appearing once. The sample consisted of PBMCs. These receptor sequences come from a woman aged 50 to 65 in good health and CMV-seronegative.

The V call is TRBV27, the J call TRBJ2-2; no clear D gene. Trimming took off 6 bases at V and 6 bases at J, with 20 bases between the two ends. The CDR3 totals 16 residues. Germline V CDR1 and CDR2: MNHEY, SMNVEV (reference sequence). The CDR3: CASSHLMIGFPGELFF. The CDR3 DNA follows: TGTGCCAGCAGCCACCTAATGATCGGGTTCCCCGGGGAGCTGTTTTTT.

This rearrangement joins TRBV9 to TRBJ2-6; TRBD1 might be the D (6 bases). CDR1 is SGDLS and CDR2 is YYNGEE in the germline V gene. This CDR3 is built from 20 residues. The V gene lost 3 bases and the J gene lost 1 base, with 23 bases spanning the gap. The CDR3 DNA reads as TGTGCCAGCAGCGACGAGACGTTTACCGGGACAACATCTGGGGCCAACGTCCTGACTTTC. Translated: CASSDETFTGTTSGANVLTF.

The chain's CDR3 is CAWSSLNGAEAFF. CDR3 nucleotides: TGTGCCTGGAGTTCTTTGAACGGGGCTGAAGCTTTCTTT. The V and J genes are TRBV30 and TRBJ1-1, with D uncertain. CDR1 is GTSNPN, CDR2 SVGIG, per germline (reference sequence). The CDR3 has 13 residues. V shed 2 bases and J shed 6 bases, with 13 bases lying between them.

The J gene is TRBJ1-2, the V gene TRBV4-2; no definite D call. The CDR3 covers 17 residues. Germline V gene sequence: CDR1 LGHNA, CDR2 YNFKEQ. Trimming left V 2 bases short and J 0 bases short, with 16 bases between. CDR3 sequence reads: CASSQTFGRETNYGYTF. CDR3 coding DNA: TGTGCCAGCAGCCAAACCTTTGGGAGGGAAACTAACTATGGCTACACCTTC.

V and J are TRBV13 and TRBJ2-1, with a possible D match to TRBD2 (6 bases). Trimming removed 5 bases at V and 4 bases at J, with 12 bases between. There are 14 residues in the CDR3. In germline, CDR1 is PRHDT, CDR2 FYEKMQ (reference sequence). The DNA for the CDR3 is TGTGCCAGCAGCAAAGACGGGAGATACAATGAGCAGTTCTTC. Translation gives CASSKDGRYNEQFF.

The CDR3 is CASSLTGSGANVLTF. As DNA, the CDR3 is TGCGCCAGCAGCCTGACAGGCTCTGGGGCCAACGTCCTGACTTTC. The V call is TRBV5-1, the J call TRBJ2-6, with D possibly TRBD1 on 6 matching bases. Germline V gene sequence: CDR1 SGHRS, CDR2 YFSETQ. V was trimmed by 4 bases and J by 0 bases, leaving 8 bases between them. The length of the CDR3 is 15 residues.

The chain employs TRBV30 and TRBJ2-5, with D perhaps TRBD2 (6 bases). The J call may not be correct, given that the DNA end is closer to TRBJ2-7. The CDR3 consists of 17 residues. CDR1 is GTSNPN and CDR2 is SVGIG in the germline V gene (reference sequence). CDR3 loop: CAWSYPPFGGISYEQYF. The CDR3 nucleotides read TGTGCCTGGAGTTACCCTCCCTTCGGAGGGATCTCCTACGAGCAGTACTTC.

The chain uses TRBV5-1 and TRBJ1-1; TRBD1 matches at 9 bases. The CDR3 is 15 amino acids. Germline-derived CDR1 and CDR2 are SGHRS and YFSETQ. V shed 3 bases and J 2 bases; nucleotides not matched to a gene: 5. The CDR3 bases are TGCGCCAGCAGCTCGGGGGACAGGGATAACACTGAAGCTTTCTTT. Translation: CASSSGDRDNTEAFF.

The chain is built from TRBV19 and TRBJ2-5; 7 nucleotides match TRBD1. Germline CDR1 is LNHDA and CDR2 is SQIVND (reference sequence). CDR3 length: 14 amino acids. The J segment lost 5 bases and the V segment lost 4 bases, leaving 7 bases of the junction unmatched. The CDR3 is CASSTRQGEETQYF. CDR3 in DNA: TGTGCCAGTAGTACCAGACAGGGTGAGGAGACCCAGTACTTC.

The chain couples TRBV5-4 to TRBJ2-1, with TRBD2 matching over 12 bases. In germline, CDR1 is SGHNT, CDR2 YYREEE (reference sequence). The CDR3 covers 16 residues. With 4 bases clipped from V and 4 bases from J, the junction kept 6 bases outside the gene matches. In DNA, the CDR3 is TGTGCCAGCAGCAGTGGACTAGCGGGATTATACAATGAGCAGTTCTTC. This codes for CASSSGLAGLYNEQFF.

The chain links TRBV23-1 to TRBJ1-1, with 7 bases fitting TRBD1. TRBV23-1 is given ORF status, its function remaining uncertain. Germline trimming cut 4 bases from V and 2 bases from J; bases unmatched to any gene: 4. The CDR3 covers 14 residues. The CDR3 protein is CASSPTGSNTEAFF. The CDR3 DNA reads TGCGCCAGCAGTCCGACAGGGAGTAACACTGAAGCTTTCTTT.

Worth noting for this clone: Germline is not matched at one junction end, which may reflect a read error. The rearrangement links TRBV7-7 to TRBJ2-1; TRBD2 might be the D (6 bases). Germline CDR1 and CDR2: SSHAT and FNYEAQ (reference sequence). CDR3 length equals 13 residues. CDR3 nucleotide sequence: TGTGCTAGCAGCTTTCGGAGGGACGGTGAGCAGTTCTTC. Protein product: CASSFRRDGEQFF.

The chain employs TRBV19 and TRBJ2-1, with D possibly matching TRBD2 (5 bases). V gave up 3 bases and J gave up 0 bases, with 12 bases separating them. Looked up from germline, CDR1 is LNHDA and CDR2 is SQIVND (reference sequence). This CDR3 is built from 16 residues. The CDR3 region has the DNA TGTGCCAGTAGTATGACCGCGGGTCCCTCCTACAATGAGCAGTTCTTC. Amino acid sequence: CASSMTAGPSYNEQFF.

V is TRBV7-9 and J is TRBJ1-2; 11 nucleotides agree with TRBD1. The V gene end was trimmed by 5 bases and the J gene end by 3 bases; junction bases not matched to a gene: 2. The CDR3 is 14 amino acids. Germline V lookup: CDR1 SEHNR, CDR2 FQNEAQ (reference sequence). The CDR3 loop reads CASSRGQGDYGYTF. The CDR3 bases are TGTGCCAGCAGCCGGGGACAGGGGGACTATGGCTACACCTTC.

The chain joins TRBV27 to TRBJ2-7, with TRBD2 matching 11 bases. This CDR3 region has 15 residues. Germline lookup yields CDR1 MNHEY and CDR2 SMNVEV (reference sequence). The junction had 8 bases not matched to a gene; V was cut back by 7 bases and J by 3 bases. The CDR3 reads CASKELAGDYYEQYF. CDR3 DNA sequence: TGTGCCAGCAAAGAACTAGCGGGGGACTACTACGAGCAGTACTTC.

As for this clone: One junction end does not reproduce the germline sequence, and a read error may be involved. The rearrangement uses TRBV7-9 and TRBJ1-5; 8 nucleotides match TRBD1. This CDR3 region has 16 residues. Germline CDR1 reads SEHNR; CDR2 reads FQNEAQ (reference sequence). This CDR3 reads CSSSLDGQGANQPQHF. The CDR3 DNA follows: TGTTCCAGCAGCTTAGACGGGCAGGGGGCAAATCAGCCCCAGCATTTT.

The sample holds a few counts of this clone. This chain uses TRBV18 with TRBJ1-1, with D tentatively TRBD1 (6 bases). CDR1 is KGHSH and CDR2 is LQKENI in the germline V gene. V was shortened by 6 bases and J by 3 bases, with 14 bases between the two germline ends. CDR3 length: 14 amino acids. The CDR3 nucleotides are TGTGCCAGCTCCCCTCAACAGGGAGACACTGAAGCTTTCTTT. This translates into CASSPQQGDTEAFF.

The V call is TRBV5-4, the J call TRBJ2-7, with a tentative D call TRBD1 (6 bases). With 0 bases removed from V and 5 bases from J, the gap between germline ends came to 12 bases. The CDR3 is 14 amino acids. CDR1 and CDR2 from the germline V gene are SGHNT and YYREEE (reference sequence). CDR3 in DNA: TGTGCCAGCAGCTTGGACAGGGACCCCCACGAGCAGTACTTC. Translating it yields CASSLDRDPHEQYF.

In DNA, the CDR3 is TGTGCCAGCAAAACAGGGGGGGCAGATACGCAGTATTTT. It codes for CASKTGGADTQYF. The chain has TRBV28 and TRBJ2-3; a weak D match, TRBD1 (8 bases). This CDR3 region has 13 residues. The V end was cut by 7 bases, the J end by 4 bases, with 12 bases between. Germline V gene lookup returns CDR1 MDHEN and CDR2 SYDVKM.

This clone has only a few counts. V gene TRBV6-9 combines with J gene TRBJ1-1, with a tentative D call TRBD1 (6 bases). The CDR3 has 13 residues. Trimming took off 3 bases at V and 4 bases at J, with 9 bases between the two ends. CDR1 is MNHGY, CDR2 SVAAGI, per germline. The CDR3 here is CASSYEGVTEAFF. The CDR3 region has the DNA TGTGCCAGCAGTTACGAGGGGGTCACTGAAGCTTTCTTT.

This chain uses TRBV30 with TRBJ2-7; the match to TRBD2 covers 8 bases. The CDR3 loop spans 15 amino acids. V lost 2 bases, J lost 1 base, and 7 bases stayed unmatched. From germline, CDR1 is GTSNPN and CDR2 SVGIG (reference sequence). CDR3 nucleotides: TGTGCCTGGAGTCCGGCGGCGGGGGGTTCCTACGAGCAGTACTTC. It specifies CAWSPAAGGSYEQYF.

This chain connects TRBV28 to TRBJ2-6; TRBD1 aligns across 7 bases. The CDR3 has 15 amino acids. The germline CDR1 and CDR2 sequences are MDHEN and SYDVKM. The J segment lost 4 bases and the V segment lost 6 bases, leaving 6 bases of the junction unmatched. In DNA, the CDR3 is TGTGCCAGCAGAAAGACAGGGCTCGGGGCCAACGTCCTGACTTTC. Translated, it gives CASRKTGLGANVLTF.

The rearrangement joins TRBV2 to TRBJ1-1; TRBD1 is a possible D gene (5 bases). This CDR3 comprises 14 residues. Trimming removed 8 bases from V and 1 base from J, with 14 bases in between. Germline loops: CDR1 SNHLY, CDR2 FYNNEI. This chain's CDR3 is CASQGLLSNTEAFF. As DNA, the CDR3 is TGTGCCAGCCAGGGACTGTTATCGAACACTGAAGCTTTCTTT.

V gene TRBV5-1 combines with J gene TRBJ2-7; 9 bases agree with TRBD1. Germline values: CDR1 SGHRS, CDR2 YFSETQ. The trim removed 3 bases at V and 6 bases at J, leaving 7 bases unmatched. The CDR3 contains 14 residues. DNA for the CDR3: TGCGCCAGCAGCTGGGGACAGGGTTCTTCCGAGCAGTACTTC. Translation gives CASSWGQGSSEQYF.

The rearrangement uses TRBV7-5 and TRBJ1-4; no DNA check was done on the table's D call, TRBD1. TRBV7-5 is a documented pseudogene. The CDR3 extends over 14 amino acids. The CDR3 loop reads CARSLVTGVVKLFF. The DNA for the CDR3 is TGTGCCAGAAGCTTAGTAACAGGGGTAGTAAAACTGTTTTTT.

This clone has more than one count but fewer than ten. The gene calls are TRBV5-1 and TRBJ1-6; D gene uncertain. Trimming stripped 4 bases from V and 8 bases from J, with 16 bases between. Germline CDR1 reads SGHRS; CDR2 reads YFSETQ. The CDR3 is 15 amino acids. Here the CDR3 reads CASSATLLRDSPLHF. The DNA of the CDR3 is TGCGCCAGCAGCGCCACTCTACTGCGGGATTCACCCCTCCACTTT. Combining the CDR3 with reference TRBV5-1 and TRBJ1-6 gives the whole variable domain KAGVTQTPRYLIKTRGQQVTLSCSPISGHRSVSWYQQTPGQGLQFLFEYFSETQRNKGNFPGRFSGRQFSNSRSEMNVSTLELGDSALYLCASSATLLRDSPLHFGNGTRLTVT.

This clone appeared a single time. CDR3 sequence: CASSQDPRQGVDQETQYF. CDR3 bases: TGTGCCAGCAGCCAGGACCCGCGACAGGGGGTAGACCAAGAGACCCAGTACTTC. V gene TRBV7-9 combines with J gene TRBJ2-5; 9 nucleotides align to TRBD1. Germline CDR1 SEHNR, CDR2 FQNEAQ (reference sequence). The CDR3 consists of 18 residues. Trimming at V came to 5 bases and at J to 0 bases, leaving 13 bases not matched to a gene.

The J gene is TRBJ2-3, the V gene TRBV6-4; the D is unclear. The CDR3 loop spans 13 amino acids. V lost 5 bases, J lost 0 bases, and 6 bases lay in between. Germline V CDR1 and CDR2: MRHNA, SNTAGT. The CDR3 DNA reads TGTGCCAGCAGTCCCGGGAGCACAGATACGCAGTATTTT. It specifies CASSPGSTDTQYF.